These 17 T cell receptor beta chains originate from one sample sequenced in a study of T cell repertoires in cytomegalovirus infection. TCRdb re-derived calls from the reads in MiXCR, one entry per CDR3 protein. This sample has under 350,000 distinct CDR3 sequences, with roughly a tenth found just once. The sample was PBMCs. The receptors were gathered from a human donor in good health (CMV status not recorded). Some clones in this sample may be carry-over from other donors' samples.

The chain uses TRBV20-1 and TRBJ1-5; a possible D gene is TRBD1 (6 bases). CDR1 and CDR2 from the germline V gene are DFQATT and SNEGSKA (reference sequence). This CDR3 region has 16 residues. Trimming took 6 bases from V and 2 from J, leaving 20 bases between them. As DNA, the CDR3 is TGCAGTGCCAAACTTCGGGGGGCTGGCGGCAATCAGCCCCAGCATTTT. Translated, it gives CSAKLRGAGGNQPQHF.

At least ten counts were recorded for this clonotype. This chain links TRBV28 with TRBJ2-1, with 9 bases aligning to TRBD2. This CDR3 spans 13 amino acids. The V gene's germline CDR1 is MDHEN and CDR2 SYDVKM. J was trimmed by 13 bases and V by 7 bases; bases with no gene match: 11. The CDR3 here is CASNTPAAGGQFF. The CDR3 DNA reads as TGTGCCAGCAATACCCCCGCAGCGGGGGGCCAGTTCTTC.

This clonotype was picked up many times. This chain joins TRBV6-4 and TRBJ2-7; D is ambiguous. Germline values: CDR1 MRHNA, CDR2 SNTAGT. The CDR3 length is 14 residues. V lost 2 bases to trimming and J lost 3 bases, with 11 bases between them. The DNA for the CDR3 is TGTGCCAGCAGTGACCCTACCGAGCACTACGAGCAGTACGTC. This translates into CASSDPTEHYEQYV.

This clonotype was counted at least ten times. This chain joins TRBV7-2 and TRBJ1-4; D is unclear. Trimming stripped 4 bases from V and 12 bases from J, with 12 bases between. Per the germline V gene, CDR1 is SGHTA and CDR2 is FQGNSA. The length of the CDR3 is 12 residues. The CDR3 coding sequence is TGTGCCAGCAGCTCTCTCAGGAGGGAACTGTTTTTT. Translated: CASSSLRRELFF.

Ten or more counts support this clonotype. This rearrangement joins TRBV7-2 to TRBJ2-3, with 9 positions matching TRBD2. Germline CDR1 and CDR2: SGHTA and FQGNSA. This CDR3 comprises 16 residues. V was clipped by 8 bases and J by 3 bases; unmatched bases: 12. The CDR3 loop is CASGGFSGGPTDTQYF. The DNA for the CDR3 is TGTGCCAGCGGGGGGTTTAGCGGGGGACCAACAGATACGCAGTATTTT.

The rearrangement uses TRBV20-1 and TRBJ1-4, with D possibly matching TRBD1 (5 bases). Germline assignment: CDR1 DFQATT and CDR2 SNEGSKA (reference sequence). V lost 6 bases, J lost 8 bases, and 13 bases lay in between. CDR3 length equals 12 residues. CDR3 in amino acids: CSAHLEGEKLFF. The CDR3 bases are TGCAGTGCCCATTTGGAGGGGGAAAAACTGTTTTTT.

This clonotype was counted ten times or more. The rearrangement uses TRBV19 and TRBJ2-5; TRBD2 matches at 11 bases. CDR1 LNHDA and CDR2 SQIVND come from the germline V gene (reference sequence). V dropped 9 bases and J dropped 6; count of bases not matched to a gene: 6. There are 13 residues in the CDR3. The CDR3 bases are TGTGCCAGCCGACTAGCGGGGTTGAAGACCCAGTACTTC. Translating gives CASRLAGLKTQYF.

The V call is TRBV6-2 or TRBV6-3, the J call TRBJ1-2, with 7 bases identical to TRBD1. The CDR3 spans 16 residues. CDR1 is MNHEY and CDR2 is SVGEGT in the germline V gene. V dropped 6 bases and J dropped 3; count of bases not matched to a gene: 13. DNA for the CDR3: TGTGCCAGCAGCTCCCCCCCGACAGGGCCTGACTATGGCTACACCTTC. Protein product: CASSSPPTGPDYGYTF.

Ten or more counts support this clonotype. The CDR3 region has the DNA TGTGCCAGCAGGCCCACGAGCTCTGGGGCCAACGTCCTGACTTTC. Its translation is CASRPTSSGANVLTF. The chain joins TRBV2 to TRBJ2-6; D remains ambiguous. V lost 6 bases to trimming and J lost 0 bases, with 9 bases between them. CDR3 length equals 15 residues. Germline CDR1 and CDR2: SNHLY and FYNNEI.

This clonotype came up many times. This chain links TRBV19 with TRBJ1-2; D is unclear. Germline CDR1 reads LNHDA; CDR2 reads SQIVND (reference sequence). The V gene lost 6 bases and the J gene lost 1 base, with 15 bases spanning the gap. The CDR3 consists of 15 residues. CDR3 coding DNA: TGTGCCAGTAGCCTCGGCGAAGGGATTAACTATGGCTACACCTTC. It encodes CASSLGEGINYGYTF.

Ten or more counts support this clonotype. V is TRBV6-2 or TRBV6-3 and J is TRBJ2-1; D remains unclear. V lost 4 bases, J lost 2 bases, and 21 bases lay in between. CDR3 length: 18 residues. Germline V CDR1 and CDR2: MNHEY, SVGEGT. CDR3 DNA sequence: TGTGCCAGCAGTTCCCCTCAGACCCGAAGACTTACCTACAATGAGCAGTTCTTC. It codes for CASSSPQTRRLTYNEQFF.

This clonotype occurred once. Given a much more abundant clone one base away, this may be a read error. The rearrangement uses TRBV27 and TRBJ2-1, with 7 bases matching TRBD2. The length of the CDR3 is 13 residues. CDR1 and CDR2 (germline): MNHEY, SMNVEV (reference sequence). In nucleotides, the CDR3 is TGTGCCAGCAGAGCGGGGCCCTACAATGAGCTGTTCTTC. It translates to CASRAGPYNELFF.

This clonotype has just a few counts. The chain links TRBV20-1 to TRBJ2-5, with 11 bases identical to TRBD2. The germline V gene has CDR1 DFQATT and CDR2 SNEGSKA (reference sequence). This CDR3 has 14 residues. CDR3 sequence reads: CSPGIAGGRETQYF. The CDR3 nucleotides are TGCAGCCCAGGGATAGCGGGGGGGCGAGAGACCCAGTACTTC.

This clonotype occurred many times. The CDR3 is CASKTTGAGGHTQYF. The CDR3 DNA follows: TGTGCCAGCAAGACGACGGGAGCGGGGGGCCATACGCAGTATTTT. The chain carries TRBV7-2 and TRBJ2-3; 9 bases are a match to TRBD2. This CDR3 contains 15 residues. CDR1 is SGHTA, CDR2 FQGNSA, per germline. V lost 7 bases and J lost 7; bases outside the gene matches: 12. Combining the CDR3 with reference TRBV7-2 and TRBJ2-3 gives the whole variable domain GAGVSQSPSNKVTEKGKDVELRCDPISGHTALYWYRQSLGQGLEFLIYFQGNSAPDKSGLPSDRFSAERTGGSVSTLTIQRTQQEDSAVYLCASKTTGAGGHTQYFGPGTRLTVL.

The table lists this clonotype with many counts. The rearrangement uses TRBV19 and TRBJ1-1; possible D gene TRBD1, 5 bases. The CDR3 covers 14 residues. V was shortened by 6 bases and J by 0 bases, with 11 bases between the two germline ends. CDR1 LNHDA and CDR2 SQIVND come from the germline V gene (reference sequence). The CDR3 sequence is CASRQESMNTEAFF. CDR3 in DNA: TGTGCCAGTAGACAGGAGAGCATGAACACTGAAGCTTTCTTT.

The CDR3 reads CASGRQGAYNSPLHF. DNA for the CDR3: TGTGCCAGCGGAAGGCAGGGGGCCTATAATTCACCCCTCCACTTT. This chain links TRBV28 with TRBJ1-6; 7 positions match TRBD1. The V and J ends lost 8 bases and 2 bases, in that order; junction bases with no gene match: 6. The V gene's germline CDR1 is MDHEN and CDR2 SYDVKM. This CDR3 has 15 amino acids.

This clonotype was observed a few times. In DNA, the CDR3 is TGTGCCAGCAGCTTAATGGCATCAAATCAGCCCCAGCATTTT. Translated, it gives CASSLMASNQPQHF. The rearrangement uses TRBV7-2 and TRBJ1-5; D unclear. V lost 2 bases, J lost 4 bases, and 9 bases lay in between. The CDR3 contains 14 residues. Germline V gene sequence: CDR1 SGHTA, CDR2 FQGNSA.